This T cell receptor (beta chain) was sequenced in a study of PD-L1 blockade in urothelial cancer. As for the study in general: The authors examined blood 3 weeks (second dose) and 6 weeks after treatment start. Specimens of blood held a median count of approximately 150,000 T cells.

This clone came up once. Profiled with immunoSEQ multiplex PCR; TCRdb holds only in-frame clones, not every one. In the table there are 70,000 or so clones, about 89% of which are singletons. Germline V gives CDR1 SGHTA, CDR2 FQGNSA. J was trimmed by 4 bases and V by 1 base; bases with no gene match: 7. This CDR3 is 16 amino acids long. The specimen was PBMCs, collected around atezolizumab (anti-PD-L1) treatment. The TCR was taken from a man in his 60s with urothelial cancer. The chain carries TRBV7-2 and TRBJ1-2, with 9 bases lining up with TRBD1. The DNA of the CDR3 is TGTGCCAGCAGCTTAGGGGGGACAGGGCGATCCTATGGCTACACCTTC. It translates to CASSLGGTGRSYGYTF.